Shown below are 15 T cell receptor beta chains from a single sample sequenced in a study of blood T cells in healthy people across ages. Combining a sample-barcoded 5' primer with a J-beta primer mix, a second PCR ran for roughly 7 to 11 cycles. TCRdb called the 5' RACE reads again in MiXCR, with one record for every CDR3 protein. Among around 1,700,000 distinct CDR3 sequences listed, roughly 30% were seen once. Sequencing input: blood. The receptors stem from a woman aged 25 to 39 in good health.

This clonotype was observed a single time. A read error is possible here, since a much larger clone lies one base away. The CDR3 does not end in the conserved phenylalanine or tryptophan, so this is likely a read error. This chain connects TRBV20-1 to TRBJ2-4, with D unclear. The V and J ends lost 3 bases and 8 bases respectively, with 20 bases between them. CDR1 and CDR2 (germline): DFQATT, SNEGSKA (reference sequence). The CDR3 is made up of 15 amino acids. CDR3 sequence reads: CSARIAAQAPDIQYC. CDR3 in DNA: TGCAGTGCTAGGATTGCGGCTCAGGCCCCAGACATTCAGTACTGC.

This clonotype was picked up one time. V usage is TRBV7-9 and J usage is TRBJ2-5; D unresolved. TRBJ2-1 matches the DNA end more closely, so the J call is doubtful. The CDR3 length is 12 residues. Per the germline V gene, CDR1 is SEHNR and CDR2 is FQNEAQ (reference sequence). The CDR3 coding sequence is TGTGCCAGCAGCTTAGGCGTTGAGACCCAGTTCTTC. Translated: CASSLGVETQFF.

The table lists this clonotype with many counts. This chain uses TRBV7-7 with TRBJ2-5; D is possibly TRBD1 (5 bases). CDR3 length: 15 residues. V was clipped by 1 base and J by 2 bases, with 11 bases between them. Germline V gene sequence: CDR1 SSHAT, CDR2 FNYEAQ (reference sequence). The CDR3 reads CASSLVPGKQETQYF. In nucleotides, the CDR3 is TGTGCCAGCAGCTTAGTCCCAGGGAAACAAGAGACCCAGTACTTC.

The chain couples TRBV29-1 to TRBJ1-1; D remains ambiguous. The germline gives CDR1 SQVTM, CDR2 ANQGSEA. This CDR3 has 13 amino acids. Trimming stripped 7 bases from V and 4 bases from J, with 16 bases between. The CDR3 loop reads CSADAGVGTEAFF. The CDR3 DNA reads TGCAGCGCGGACGCCGGGGTTGGCACTGAAGCTTTCTTT.

There are a few counts of this clonotype. The chain links TRBV4-1 to TRBJ2-7; 7 bases map to TRBD1. Looked up from germline, CDR1 is MGHRA and CDR2 is YSYEKL. The CDR3 loop spans 15 amino acids. V trimming: 6 bases; J trimming: 3 bases; junction bases outside the gene matches: 11. CDR3: CASSSSGTAFYEQYF. CDR3 nucleotides: TGCGCCAGCAGTAGCTCCGGGACAGCCTTCTACGAGCAGTACTTC.

This chain joins TRBV6-5 and TRBJ2-5; maybe TRBD1 (6 bases). There are 15 residues in the CDR3. With 4 bases removed from V and 5 bases from J, the gap between germline ends came to 17 bases. Germline V gene data show CDR1 as MNHEY and CDR2 as SVGAGI. The CDR3 DNA follows: TGTGCCAGCAGTTCCGCGGACAGCTTCAGGGAGACCCAGTACTTC. Its translation is CASSSADSFRETQYF.

This clonotype was counted at least ten times. DNA for the CDR3: TGTGCCAGCAGCTCGACAGTACACTATGGCTACACCTTC. It specifies CASSSTVHYGYTF. The chain uses TRBV7-9 and TRBJ1-2; D possibly corresponds to TRBD1 (5 bases). The germline V and J ends were trimmed by 4 bases and 3 bases, with 9 bases remaining between them. The length of the CDR3 is 13 residues. Germline values: CDR1 SEHNR, CDR2 FQNEAQ (reference sequence).

This CDR3 reads CASSFTASLSGANVLTF. The CDR3 DNA follows: TGTGCCAGCAGTTTTACAGCCTCTCTCTCTGGGGCCAACGTCCTGACTTTC. V usage is TRBV12-3 or TRBV12-4 and J usage is TRBJ2-6; D gene ambiguous. The CDR3 runs to 17 residues. V was clipped by 3 bases and J by 0 bases, with 12 bases between them.

The rearrangement links TRBV12-3 or TRBV12-4 to TRBJ1-3; D remains ambiguous. The CDR3 extends over 10 amino acids. Trimming cost V 6 bases and J 4 bases, with 1 base left between them. This CDR3 is CASRGNTIYF. The CDR3 nucleotides read TGTGCCAGCAGGGGAAACACCATATATTTT.

In this sample, this clonotype turned up once. This could be a read error, since a much larger clone is one nucleotide away. The chain couples TRBV6-2 or TRBV6-3 to TRBJ2-7, with D perhaps TRBD2 (6 bases). The J call may be incorrect, as the DNA end agrees better with TRBJ2-5. The CDR3 has 14 amino acids. Germline-derived CDR1 and CDR2 are MNHEY and SVGEGT. The CDR3 DNA is TGTGCCAGCAGGTACTCGCGGGGTACGGAGACCCAGTACTTC. Amino acids: CASRYSRGTETQYF.

The chain is built from TRBV20-1 and TRBJ1-6, with D hard to call. V lost 2 bases to trimming and J lost 2 bases, with 10 bases between them. Germline V gene data show CDR1 as DFQATT and CDR2 as SNEGSKA (reference sequence). The CDR3 is 15 amino acids. CDR3 amino acids: CSARQDNTYNSPLHF. CDR3 bases: TGCAGTGCTAGACAGGATAACACCTATAATTCACCCCTCCACTTT.

In its sample, this clonotype was seen a few times. This sequence joins TRBV5-1 and TRBJ2-1, with 8 bases aligning to TRBD2. This CDR3 region has 15 residues. Germline CDR1 is SGHRS and CDR2 is YFSETQ. J gave up 4 bases and V 0 bases, and 3 bases lay outside the gene matches. CDR3 in DNA: TGCGCCAGCAGCTTGGCACTAGCGGAGTACAATGAGCAGTTCTTC. The encoded protein is CASSLALAEYNEQFF.

This clonotype was seen a handful of times. The chain carries TRBV9 and TRBJ2-1; 10 nucleotides match TRBD2. Germline trimming cut 0 bases from V and 7 bases from J; bases unmatched to any gene: 7. The CDR3 runs 16 residues. The germline V gene encodes CDR1 SGDLS and CDR2 YYNGEE. CDR3 sequence: CASSVGAGGGVNEQFF. CDR3 bases: TGTGCCAGCAGCGTAGGAGCGGGAGGGGGGGTGAATGAGCAGTTCTTC.

The rearrangement links TRBV28 to TRBJ2-5; 14 nucleotides agree with TRBD2. V was clipped by 5 bases and J by 9 bases; unmatched bases: 11. This CDR3 contains 16 residues. Germline assignment: CDR1 MDHEN and CDR2 SYDVKM. The CDR3 DNA follows: TGTGCCAGCAGTCCTGGACTAGCGGGGGGCCGGAAGGCCCAGTACTTC. Amino acid sequence: CASSPGLAGGRKAQYF. Full variable domain (outside the CDR3, taken from reference TRBV28 and TRBJ2-5): DVKVTQSSRYLVKRTGEKVFLECVQDMDHENMFWYRQDPGLGLRLIYFSYDVKMKEKGDIPEGYSVSREKKERFSLILESASTNQTSMYLCASSPGLAGGRKAQYFGPGTRLLVL.

The chain employs TRBV28 and TRBJ2-1; no clear D gene. Germline loops: CDR1 MDHEN, CDR2 SYDVKM. This CDR3 has 13 amino acids. V was cut by 3 bases and J by 11 bases, with 14 bases left in between. The CDR3 region has the DNA TGTGCCAGCAGTTTGGAGTTGACCGGAAAGCAGTTCTTC. Its protein is CASSLELTGKQFF.